One and the same sample provided the 21 T cell receptor beta chains below, sequenced in a study of blood T cell repertoires in COVID-19. TCRdb's table, derived via immunoSEQ multiplex PCR, lists solely in-frame clones and lacks some. Of 150,000 to 200,000 clones listed, more than 75% are singletons. The sequencing input was peripheral blood. These receptor sequences come from a woman between 45 and 60 years old with active or convalescent COVID-19.

This chain links TRBV30 with TRBJ2-3; TRBD2 matches 8 bases. V shed 3 bases, J shed 5 bases, and the junction held 7 bases outside the gene matches. The CDR3 loop spans 14 amino acids. Germline CDR1 GTSNPN, CDR2 SVGIG (reference sequence). The chain's CDR3 is CAWRRLAGEDTQYF. The CDR3 DNA is TGTGCCTGGAGGAGGCTAGCGGGTGAAGATACGCAGTATTTT. Variable domain in full (rest from reference TRBV30 and TRBJ2-3): SQTIHQWPATLVQPVGSPLSLECTVEGTSNPNLYWYRQAAGRGLQLLFYSVGIGQISSEVPQNLSASRPQDRQFILSSKKLLLSDSGFYLCAWRRLAGEDTQYFGPGTRLTVL.

A single count supports this clone. V usage is TRBV5-6 and J usage is TRBJ2-7; maybe TRBD1 (5 bases). Germline V lookup: CDR1 SGHDT, CDR2 YYEEEE. Trimming took off 0 bases at V and 6 bases at J, with 22 bases between the two ends. There are 17 residues in the CDR3. The CDR3 coding sequence is TGTGCCAGCAGCTTGGGACCCCCCCTCGAAGGGGTTGGCGAGCAGTACTTC. Translating it yields CASSLGPPLEGVGEQYF.

V is TRBV19 and J is TRBJ2-5; TRBD1 might be the D (6 bases). CDR1 LNHDA and CDR2 SQIVND come from the germline V gene (reference sequence). This CDR3 is built from 14 residues. Deletions cut 1 base from V and 3 bases from J, with 9 bases between. The CDR3 DNA reads as TGTGCCAGTAGTATAGTTTACAGGGAAGAGACCCAGTACTTC. Its protein product is CASSIVYREETQYF.

The chain links TRBV3-1 (or the pseudogene TRBV3-2) to TRBJ2-7, with D perhaps matching TRBD2 (6 bases). The CDR3 is 14 residues long. Germline values: CDR1 LGHDT, CDR2 YNNKEL (reference sequence). Trimming cost V 3 bases and J 2 bases, with 11 bases left between them. The CDR3 is CASSQNQRAYEQYF. CDR3 bases: TGTGCCAGCAGCCAGAATCAGCGGGCCTACGAGCAGTACTTC.

The chain employs TRBV29-1 and TRBJ1-1; D remains unclear. Germline V CDR1 and CDR2: SQVTM, ANQGSEA. V lost 4 bases and J 0 bases, leaving 9 bases between the germline ends. The CDR3 covers 13 residues. CDR3 sequence (DNA): TGCAGCGTTGTAGCTGAAATGAACACTGAAGCTTTCTTT. Its translation is CSVVAEMNTEAFF.

The gene calls are TRBV10-3 and TRBJ1-1; 7 nucleotides line up with TRBD1. This CDR3 is 15 amino acids long. Germline CDR1 ENHRY, CDR2 SYGVKD. V lost 6 bases to trimming and J lost 1 base; unmatched junction nucleotides: 8. The CDR3 sequence is CAIREKTGSNTEAFF. The CDR3 bases are TGTGCCATCAGGGAGAAGACAGGGTCGAACACTGAAGCTTTCTTT.

This chain connects TRBV20-1 to TRBJ1-5; D may be TRBD1 (6 bases). V gave up 6 bases and J gave up 1 base, with 13 bases separating them. Germline V CDR1 and CDR2: DFQATT, SNEGSKA (reference sequence). This CDR3 spans 14 amino acids. CDR3 bases: TGCAGTGCCAGTACAGGGCGAAGCAATCAGCCCCAGCATTTT. Its protein is CSASTGRSNQPQHF.

In nucleotides, the CDR3 is TGTGCCTGGAACAGGCTTAGTGACACTGAAGCTTTCTTT. It translates to CAWNRLSDTEAFF. The chain has TRBV30 and TRBJ1-1, with a weak D call TRBD1 (5 bases). The V end was cut by 4 bases, the J end by 3 bases, with 12 bases between. The CDR3 loop spans 13 amino acids. CDR1 is GTSNPN and CDR2 is SVGIG in the germline V gene (reference sequence). Together with reference TRBV30 and TRBJ1-1, the CDR3 gives the full variable domain: SQTIHQWPATLVQPVGSPLSLECTVEGTSNPNLYWYRQAAGRGLQLLFYSVGIGQISSEVPQNLSASRPQDRQFILSSKKLLLSDSGFYLCAWNRLSDTEAFFGQGTRLTVV.

The chain joins TRBV5-1 to TRBJ1-2, with D tentatively TRBD1 (6 bases). The CDR3 runs to 16 residues. Germline V lookup: CDR1 SGHRS, CDR2 YFSETQ. V was pared by 3 bases and J by 5 bases, with 20 bases between. The CDR3 bases are TGCGCCAGCAGCTCAGAACCAGGGGCCGCCAATTATGGCTACACCTTC. Its translation is CASSSEPGAANYGYTF.

The chain recombines TRBV2 with TRBJ2-1, with 7 positions matching TRBD1. This CDR3 has 16 amino acids. Germline CDR1 SNHLY, CDR2 FYNNEI. V shed 1 base and J 5 bases; nucleotides not matched to a gene: 8. CDR3 residues: CASSEGGTVLNNEQFF. The CDR3 DNA reads TGTGCCAGCAGTGAAGGTGGGACAGTCCTAAACAATGAGCAGTTCTTC.

The V call is TRBV28, the J call TRBJ1-5; D uncertain. The CDR3 consists of 15 residues. V was trimmed by 5 bases and J by 0 bases, leaving 11 bases between them. CDR1 is MDHEN and CDR2 is SYDVKM in the germline V gene. The CDR3 bases are TGTGCCAGCAGTCCCAGTCTTTATAGCAATCAGCCCCAGCATTTT. The encoded protein is CASSPSLYSNQPQHF. Full variable domain (remainder filled in from reference TRBV28 and TRBJ1-5): DVKVTQSSRYLVKRTGEKVFLECVQDMDHENMFWYRQDPGLGLRLIYFSYDVKMKEKGDIPEGYSVSREKKERFSLILESASTNQTSMYLCASSPSLYSNQPQHFGDGTRLSIL.

The chain is built from TRBV11-1 and TRBJ2-3; tentative D call: TRBD2 (5 bases). The CDR3 runs 16 residues. The V end was cut by 3 bases, the J end by 0 bases, with 13 bases between. Germline assignment: CDR1 SGHAT and CDR2 FQDESV (reference sequence). In DNA, the CDR3 is TGTGCCAGCAGCTTGGGGAGCGGAACTAGCACAGATACGCAGTATTTT. It encodes CASSLGSGTSTDTQYF.

As concerns this clone: A junction end diverges from the germline sequence, so it may reflect a read error. The chain is built from TRBV19 and TRBJ2-7; 9 nucleotides line up with TRBD1. The CDR3 is made up of 13 amino acids. The germline V gene has CDR1 LNHDA and CDR2 SQIVND (reference sequence). CDR3 in DNA: TGTGCCAGTAGTCTTGGGACAGGGCCATTGAGACACTTC. It specifies CASSLGTGPLRHF. Combining the CDR3 with reference TRBV19 and TRBJ2-7 gives the whole variable domain DGGITQSPKYLFRKEGQNVTLSCEQNLNHDAMYWYRQDPGQGLRLIYYSQIVNDFQKGDIAEGYSVSREKKESFPLTVTSAQKNPTAFYLCASSLGTGPLRHFGPGTRLTVT.

This chain uses TRBV27 with TRBJ2-2; unclear D gene. Trimming shortened V by 3 bases and J by 0 bases, and 11 bases separated the two germline ends. The CDR3 is 16 amino acids. Germline V lookup: CDR1 MNHEY, CDR2 SMNVEV (reference sequence). In nucleotides, the CDR3 is TGTGCCAGCAGTTTCGGTATTTCGGCGAACACCGGGGAGCTGTTTTTT. This translates into CASSFGISANTGELFF.

This clone was observed a few times. The rearrangement links TRBV2 to TRBJ2-5; TRBD2 aligns across 9 bases. Trimming took 2 bases from V and 2 from J; bases not matched to a gene: 3. The germline V gene encodes CDR1 SNHLY and CDR2 FYNNEI. The CDR3 runs 15 residues. CDR3 nucleotide sequence: TGTGCCAGCAGTGAAAGCGGGGGGACTCAAGAGACCCAGTACTTC. Amino acid sequence: CASSESGGTQETQYF.

This clone has just a few counts. V is TRBV2 and J is TRBJ2-1; D possibly corresponds to TRBD1 (5 bases). Germline V gene lookup returns CDR1 SNHLY and CDR2 FYNNEI. The V and J ends lost 3 bases and 5 bases respectively, with 14 bases between them. This CDR3 contains 15 residues. This CDR3 is CASSDAQGVNNEQFF. As DNA, the CDR3 is TGTGCCAGCAGTGACGCCCAGGGCGTCAACAATGAGCAGTTCTTC.

The chain employs TRBV27 and TRBJ1-1; 8 nucleotides line up with TRBD1. Germline CDR1 MNHEY, CDR2 SMNVEV (reference sequence). The CDR3 contains 14 residues. V shed 6 bases, J shed 7 bases, and the junction held 10 bases outside the gene matches. The CDR3: CASSKAQGASEAFF. The CDR3 nucleotides read TGTGCCAGCAGCAAAGCTCAGGGGGCTAGTGAAGCTTTCTTT.

This clone showed up many times. This chain links TRBV7-6 with TRBJ2-7, with D possibly matching TRBD2 (5 bases). Germline CDR1 is SGHVS and CDR2 is FNYEAQ. The ends were cut back, 1 base at V and 2 bases at J, with 6 bases in the middle. This CDR3 contains 13 residues. The CDR3 loop reads CASSLELAYEQYF. For the CDR3, the DNA is TGTGCCAGCAGCTTAGAACTAGCCTACGAGCAGTACTTC.

The chain has TRBV4-1 and TRBJ2-7, with D perhaps matching TRBD1 (7 bases). The germline V gene has CDR1 MGHRA and CDR2 YSYEKL. The CDR3 extends over 20 amino acids. The V and J ends lost 0 bases and 2 bases respectively, with 26 bases between them. The CDR3 DNA is TGCGCCAGCAGCCAAGATTTAGGGGGCCTCTCGGGGCGGGGCGCCTACGAGCAGTACTTC. Its translation: CASSQDLGGLSGRGAYEQYF.

The chain carries TRBV6-2 or TRBV6-3 and TRBJ1-1; TRBD1 is a possible D gene (5 bases). The CDR3 loop spans 13 amino acids. The V end lost 5 bases, the J end lost 5 bases, and 12 bases lay between the germline ends. The germline V gene has CDR1 MNHEY and CDR2 SVGEGT. CDR3 sequence: CASSPRVRTEAFF. CDR3 bases: TGTGCCAGCAGTCCCAGGGTTCGGACTGAAGCTTTCTTT.

This rearrangement joins TRBV4-2 to TRBJ1-3; a possible D gene is TRBD1 (5 bases). The CDR3 length is 16 residues. CDR1 is LGHNA and CDR2 is YNFKEQ in the germline V gene. V lost 4 bases, J lost 2 bases, and 15 bases lay in between. CDR3 residues: CASSPLSGIAGNTIYF. As DNA, the CDR3 is TGTGCCAGCAGCCCCCTCTCAGGGATTGCTGGAAACACCATATATTTT.